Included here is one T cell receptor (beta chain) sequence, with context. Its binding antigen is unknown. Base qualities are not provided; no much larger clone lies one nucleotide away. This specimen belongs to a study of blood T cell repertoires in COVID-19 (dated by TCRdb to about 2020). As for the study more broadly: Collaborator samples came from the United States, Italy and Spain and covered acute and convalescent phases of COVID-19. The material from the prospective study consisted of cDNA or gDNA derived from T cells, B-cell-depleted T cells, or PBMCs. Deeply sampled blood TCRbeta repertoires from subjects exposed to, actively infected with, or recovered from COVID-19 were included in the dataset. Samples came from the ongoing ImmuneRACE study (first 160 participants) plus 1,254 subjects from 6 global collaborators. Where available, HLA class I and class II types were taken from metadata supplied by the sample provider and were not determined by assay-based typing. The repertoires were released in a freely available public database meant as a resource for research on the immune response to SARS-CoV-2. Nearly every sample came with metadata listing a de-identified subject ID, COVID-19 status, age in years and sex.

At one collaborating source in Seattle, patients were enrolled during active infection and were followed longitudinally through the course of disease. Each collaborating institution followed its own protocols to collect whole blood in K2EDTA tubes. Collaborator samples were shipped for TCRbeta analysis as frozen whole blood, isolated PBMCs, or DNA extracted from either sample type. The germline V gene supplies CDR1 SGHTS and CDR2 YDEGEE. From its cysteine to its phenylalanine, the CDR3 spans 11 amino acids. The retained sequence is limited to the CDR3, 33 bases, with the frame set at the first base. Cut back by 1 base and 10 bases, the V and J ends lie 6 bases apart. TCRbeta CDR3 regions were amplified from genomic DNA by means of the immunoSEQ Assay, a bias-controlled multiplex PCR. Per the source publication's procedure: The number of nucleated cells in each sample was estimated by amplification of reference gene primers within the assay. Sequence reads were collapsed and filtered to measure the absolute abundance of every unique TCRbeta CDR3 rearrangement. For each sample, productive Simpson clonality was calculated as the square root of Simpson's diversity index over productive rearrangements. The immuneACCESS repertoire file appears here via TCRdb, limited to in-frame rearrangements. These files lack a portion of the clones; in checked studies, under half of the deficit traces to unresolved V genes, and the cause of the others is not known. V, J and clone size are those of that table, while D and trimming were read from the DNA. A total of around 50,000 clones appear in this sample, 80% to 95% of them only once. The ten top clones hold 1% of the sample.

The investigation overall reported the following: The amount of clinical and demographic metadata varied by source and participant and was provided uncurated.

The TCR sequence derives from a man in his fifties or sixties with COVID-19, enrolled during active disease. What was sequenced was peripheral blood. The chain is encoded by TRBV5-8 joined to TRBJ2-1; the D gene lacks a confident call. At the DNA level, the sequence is TGTGCCAGCAGCTTGCGCGTAGAGCAGTTCTTC. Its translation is CASSLRVEQFF.